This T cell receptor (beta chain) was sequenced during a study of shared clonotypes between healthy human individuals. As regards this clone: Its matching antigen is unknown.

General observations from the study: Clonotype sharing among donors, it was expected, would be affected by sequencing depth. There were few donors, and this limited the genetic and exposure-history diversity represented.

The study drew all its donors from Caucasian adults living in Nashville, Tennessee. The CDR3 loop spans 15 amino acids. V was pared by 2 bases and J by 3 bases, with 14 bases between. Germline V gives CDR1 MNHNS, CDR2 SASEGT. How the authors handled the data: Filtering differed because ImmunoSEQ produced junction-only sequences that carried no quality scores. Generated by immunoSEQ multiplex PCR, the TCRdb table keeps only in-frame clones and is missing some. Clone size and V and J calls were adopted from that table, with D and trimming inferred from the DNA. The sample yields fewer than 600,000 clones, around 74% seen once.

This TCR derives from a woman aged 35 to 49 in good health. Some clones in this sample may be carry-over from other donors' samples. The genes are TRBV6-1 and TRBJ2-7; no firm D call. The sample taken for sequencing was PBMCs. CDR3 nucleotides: TGTGCCAGCAGTGAAAGTTTCGGGCTAGTCTACGAGCAGTACTTC. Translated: CASSESFGLVYEQYF.